This is a list of T cell receptor beta chains from one sample in a study of blood T cell repertoires in COVID-19. Only in-frame clones appear in the TCRdb table, and some are missing; sequencing was by immunoSEQ multiplex PCR. The data show about 350,000 clones, with roughly 87% seen just once and approximately 0.93% held by the top ten. The specimen was PBMCs or T cells enriched from blood (not recorded which). All receptors derive from a woman in her 30s who had recovered from COVID-19. Each CDR3 is given with its conserved first and last residue. The D gene is left open where the match is weak. Clone size appears in some rows only: once, few, many, or a class for an expanded clone.

size: -
D: -
J: TRBJ2-2
V: TRBV6-1
DNA: TGTGCCAGCAGTGACGTAAACACCGGGGAGCTGTTTTTT
CDR3: CASSDVNTGELFF

size: few
D: -
J: TRBJ1-1
V: TRBV6-1
DNA: TGTGCCAGTGTCCGGAACACTGAAGCTTTCTTT
CDR3: CASVRNTEAFF

size: once
D: TRBD1
J: TRBJ2-7
V: TRBV5-1
DNA: TGCGCCAGCAGCTCGGGAAGGGACAGAGCCTACGAGCAGTACTTC
CDR3: CASSSGRDRAYEQYF

size: -
D: TRBD1
J: TRBJ2-3
V: TRBV7-9
DNA: TGTGCCAGCAGCTTAGGCAGGGGGCAGGTCACAGATACGCAGTATTTT
CDR3: CASSLGRGQVTDTQYF

size: once
D: TRBD1
J: TRBJ2-3
V: TRBV18
DNA: TGTGCCAGCTCAGGGGGACAGCCTGGGGATACGCAGTATTTT
CDR3: CASSGGQPGDTQYF

size: -
D: -
J: TRBJ2-1
V: TRBV28
DNA: TGTGCCAGCACTGACCGGGACACAGGAGTGGTCTTTGGCAATGAGCAGTTCTTC
CDR3: CASTDRDTGVVFGNEQFF

size: -
D: TRBD1
J: TRBJ1-2
V: TRBV5-5
DNA: TGTGCCAGCAGCTTGGGGACAGGGAGGGACTATGGCTACACCTTC
CDR3: CASSLGTGRDYGYTF

size: -
D: TRBD1
J: TRBJ2-7
V: TRBV6-1
DNA: TGTGCCAGCAGTTCGAGGGGACAGGTACACGAGCAGTACTTC
CDR3: CASSSRGQVHEQYF

size: -
D: TRBD1
J: TRBJ1-2
V: TRBV7-9
DNA: TGTGCCAGCAGCGCATTTTCAGGGGGGTACACCTTC
CDR3: CASSAFSGGYTF

size: -
D: TRBD1
J: TRBJ1-1
V: TRBV29-1
DNA: TGCAGCCCACAGGGGCTCCGAAACACTGAAGCTTTCTTT
CDR3: CSPQGLRNTEAFF

size: few
D: TRBD1
J: TRBJ2-7
V: TRBV11-3
DNA: TGTGCCAGCAGCTGGGACAGGGTCCCACTCGAGCAGTACTTC
CDR3: CASSWDRVPLEQYF

size: few
D: -
J: TRBJ2-3
V: TRBV20-1
DNA: TGCAGTGCTAGTGCCGGACACGGCTTCACAGATACGCAGTATTTT
CDR3: CSASAGHGFTDTQYF

size: -
D: TRBD1
J: TRBJ1-2
V: TRBV5-8
DNA: TGTGCCAGCAGCTTGGGACAGGGGGTATCGGGTGGCTACACCTTC
CDR3: CASSLGQGVSGGYTF

size: -
D: TRBD1
J: TRBJ2-5
V: TRBV7-9
DNA: TGTGCCAGCAGCTTTCCGGACAGGGGAAAGTACCAAGAGACCCAGTACTTC
CDR3: CASSFPDRGKYQETQYF

size: -
D: -
J: TRBJ1-6
V: TRBV23-1
DNA: TGCGCCAGCAGTCAATCGTTCGTGACGGGACTGACGCTCTCACCCCTCCACTTT
CDR3: CASSQSFVTGLTLSPLHF

size: -
D: -
J: TRBJ2-5
V: TRBV5-1
DNA: TGCGCCAGCAGCTTGGCCTCAGGGGCTGGGGAGACCCAGTACTTC
CDR3: CASSLASGAGETQYF

size: -
D: TRBD1
J: TRBJ2-3
V: TRBV6-2/TRBV6-3
DNA: TGTGCCAGCAGTCCACAACAGGGGCGTCCAAACACAGATACGCAGTATTTT
CDR3: CASSPQQGRPNTDTQYF

size: -
D: -
J: TRBJ2-5
V: TRBV30
DNA: TGTGCCTGGAGGGACTACCCGACCCAGTACTTC
CDR3: CAWRDYPTQYF

size: -
D: TRBD1
J: TRBJ2-7
V: TRBV14
DNA: TGTGCCAGCAGCCAAGAGTTGGGACAGGGCCGTTCCTACGAGCAGTACTTC
CDR3: CASSQELGQGRSYEQYF

size: -
D: TRBD1
J: TRBJ1-5
V: TRBV7-9
DNA: TGTGCCAGCAGCCTGAGGGCTACAGGGGCGCGAGATCAGCCCCAGCATTTT
CDR3: CASSLRATGARDQPQHF

size: -
D: -
J: TRBJ1-2
V: TRBV7-2
DNA: TGTGCCAGCAGCTTAGATAGAACAGTAACCTATGGCTACACCTTC
CDR3: CASSLDRTVTYGYTF

size: -
D: -
J: TRBJ1-6
V: TRBV18
DNA: TGTGCCAGCTCACCAGCCCCAACAGGGTCGGATTCACCCCTCCACTTT
CDR3: CASSPAPTGSDSPLHF

size: -
D: TRBD1
J: TRBJ1-2
V: TRBV5-5
DNA: TGTGCCAGCAGCCTCGGGACAGACTATGGCTACACCTTC
CDR3: CASSLGTDYGYTF

size: -
D: -
J: TRBJ2-5
V: TRBV7-2
DNA: TGTGCCAGCAGCTTAATTCGTGGCATAAAAGAGACCCAGTACTTC
CDR3: CASSLIRGIKETQYF

size: -
D: TRBD1
J: TRBJ1-2
V: TRBV28
DNA: TGTGCCAGCAGTCCGACAGGGGGAGACTATGGCTACACCTTC
CDR3: CASSPTGGDYGYTF

size: -
D: TRBD1
J: TRBJ1-2
V: TRBV24-1
DNA: TGTGCCACCAGTGAATCGGGACAGAACTATGGCTACACCTTC
CDR3: CATSESGQNYGYTF

size: -
D: -
J: TRBJ2-5
V: TRBV11-2
DNA: TGTGCCAGCAGCTTAGGGGCGGGGGCAGAGACCCAGTACTTC
CDR3: CASSLGAGAETQYF

size: -
D: -
J: TRBJ1-1
V: TRBV18
DNA: TGTGCCAGCTCACCTTTGAAGTATCCTCAAGGGGCTAACACTGAAGCTTTCTTT
CDR3: CASSPLKYPQGANTEAFF

size: once
D: TRBD1
J: TRBJ1-1
V: TRBV18
DNA: TGTGCCAGCTCACAAGACAGGGGAGGCACTGAAGCTTTCTTT
CDR3: CASSQDRGGTEAFF

size: -
D: -
J: TRBJ1-1
V: TRBV9
DNA: TGTGCCAGCAGCGCCGAAGGAGTGCGCGAAGCTTTCTTT
CDR3: CASSAEGVREAFF

size: -
D: -
J: TRBJ1-5
V: TRBV3-1/TRBV3-2
DNA: TGTGCCAGCAGCCTCACGGGCAATCAGCCCCAGCATTTT
CDR3: CASSLTGNQPQHF

size: -
D: -
J: TRBJ1-2
V: TRBV15
DNA: TGTGCCACCAGCAGAGAAACGCGGGGGTATGGCTACACCTTC
CDR3: CATSRETRGYGYTF

size: -
D: -
J: TRBJ1-4
V: TRBV6-5
DNA: TGTGCCAGCAAGGGGCAGGTCGACGAAAAACTGTTTTTT
CDR3: CASKGQVDEKLFF

size: -
D: -
J: TRBJ1-1
V: TRBV5-4
DNA: TGTGCCAGCAGCCCGGGGGGGGGAGGAGACACTGAAGCTTTCTTT
CDR3: CASSPGGGGDTEAFF

size: few
D: -
J: TRBJ2-7
V: TRBV30
DNA: TGTGCCTGGAGTGTGCTTCGGGGGTGGCAGTACTTC
CDR3: CAWSVLRGWQYF

size: -
D: -
J: TRBJ1-1
V: TRBV4-1
DNA: TGCGCCAGCAGCCAAGATGGAATGACTCACAGGCCGGATACTGAAGCTTTCTTT
CDR3: CASSQDGMTHRPDTEAFF

size: -
D: -
J: TRBJ1-4
V: TRBV5-1
DNA: TGCGCCAGCAGCGGGGGGTCAGAGACAGTACTAAAACTGTTTTTT
CDR3: CASSGGSETVLKLFF

size: -
D: -
J: TRBJ1-6
V: TRBV3-1/TRBV3-2
DNA: TGTGCCAGCAGCCAACAGGGAAGTGGACCCCTCCACTTT
CDR3: CASSQQGSGPLHF

size: -
D: -
J: TRBJ1-4
V: TRBV28
DNA: TGTGCCAGCAGTTTCGAGGGGCGGGGTGAAAAACTGTTTTTT
CDR3: CASSFEGRGEKLFF

size: -
D: -
J: TRBJ1-5
V: TRBV19
DNA: TGTGCCAGTAGTATAGTGGTATGGGCCCCCAATCAGCCCCAGCATTTT
CDR3: CASSIVVWAPNQPQHF

size: -
D: -
J: TRBJ1-1
V: TRBV19
DNA: TGTGCCATATCCCACGGACTCAACACTGAAGCTTTCTTT
CDR3: CAISHGLNTEAFF

size: -
D: TRBD2
J: TRBJ2-5
V: TRBV6-2/TRBV6-3
DNA: TGTGCCAGCAGTGCCGGACTAGCGGGGCGAGAGACCCAGTACTTC
CDR3: CASSAGLAGRETQYF

size: -
D: -
J: TRBJ2-1
V: TRBV5-1
DNA: TGCGCCAGCAGCTTGGCCGGGAATGAGCAGTTCTTC
CDR3: CASSLAGNEQFF

size: -
D: -
J: TRBJ1-6
V: TRBV14
DNA: TGTGCCAGCAAGGACAGTCATAATTCACCCCTCCACTTT
CDR3: CASKDSHNSPLHF

size: -
D: TRBD2
J: TRBJ2-5
V: TRBV7-9
DNA: TGTGCCAGCAGCTGGACTAGCGGACAAGAGACCCAGTACTTC
CDR3: CASSWTSGQETQYF

size: -
D: TRBD1
J: TRBJ1-3
V: TRBV28
DNA: TGTGCCAGCAGCCCTGCCGGGACAGGGGGCGGTGGAAACACCATATATTTT
CDR3: CASSPAGTGGGGNTIYF

size: -
D: TRBD1
J: TRBJ2-5
V: TRBV9
DNA: TGTGCCAGCAGCGCCTTCGGACAGGCCCGAGAGACCCAGTACTTC
CDR3: CASSAFGQARETQYF

size: once
D: TRBD2
J: TRBJ2-3
V: TRBV9
DNA: TGTGCCAGCAGCGGAATGGGGACTAGCGGGAGTGCTAGCACAGATACGCAGTATTTT
CDR3: CASSGMGTSGSASTDTQYF

size: -
D: TRBD1
J: TRBJ1-2
V: TRBV4-2
DNA: TGTGCCAGCAGCCCCGGGACAGCAGACCACTCTAGCTATGGCTACACCTTC
CDR3: CASSPGTADHSSYGYTF

size: -
D: TRBD2
J: TRBJ2-7
V: TRBV6-2/TRBV6-3
DNA: TGTGCCAGCAGTCACCCGGACCTAGCGGGTTGGTCCTACGAGCAGTACTTC
CDR3: CASSHPDLAGWSYEQYF

size: -
D: -
J: TRBJ2-6
V: TRBV29-1
DNA: TGCAGCGTAGCAGGGCCCTCTGGGGCCAACGTCCTGACTTTC
CDR3: CSVAGPSGANVLTF

size: -
D: TRBD1
J: TRBJ1-2
V: TRBV28
DNA: TGTGCCAGCAACGAGAGACAGGGGAGTGGGGTGGGCTACACCTTC
CDR3: CASNERQGSGVGYTF

size: -
D: TRBD1
J: TRBJ1-6
V: TRBV7-2
DNA: TGTGCCAGCAGCGCCCGGACAGGGGGCTATTCACCCCTCCACTTT
CDR3: CASSARTGGYSPLHF

size: -
D: -
J: TRBJ2-7
V: TRBV4-1
DNA: TGCGCCAGCAGCCTGGCGGGACAGAGCCGCTACGAGCAGTACTTC
CDR3: CASSLAGQSRYEQYF

size: -
D: -
J: TRBJ2-2
V: TRBV4-3
DNA: TGCGCCAGCAGCCAAGACTTCGGCGGGGAGCTGTTTTTT
CDR3: CASSQDFGGELFF